The 19 T cell receptor beta chains reported below all come from one sample, sequenced in a study of blood T cell repertoires in COVID-19. TCRdb's copy holds only in-frame clones and misses some; the assay was immunoSEQ multiplex PCR. The sample has about 91,000 clones, 88% seen once; the top ten hold around 4.9%. The sequenced sample was peripheral blood. The receptors derive from an elderly woman with active COVID-19.

The V gene is TRBV5-6, the J gene TRBJ2-3; D possibly corresponds to TRBD1 (6 bases). Germline CDR1 is SGHDT and CDR2 is YYEEEE. Between the trimmed V and J ends, which lost 0 bases and 6 bases, there was a span of 11 bases. This CDR3 comprises 14 residues. The CDR3 DNA reads TGTGCCAGCAGCTTGGTCCTGGGGGCGGATACGCAGTATTTT. This gives the protein CASSLVLGADTQYF.

This rearrangement joins TRBV4-1 to TRBJ1-1; 8 bases line up with TRBD1. The CDR3 consists of 17 residues. J lost 6 bases, V lost 5 bases, and 17 bases had no gene match. Germline CDR1 MGHRA, CDR2 YSYEKL. For the CDR3, the DNA is TGCGCCAGCAGCTCGCGGGGCTACAGGGGGGGAACGGCTGAAGCTTTCTTT. Its translation: CASSSRGYRGGTAEAFF.

The J gene is TRBJ2-3, the V gene TRBV4-2; TRBD2 matches 16 bases. CDR3 length equals 20 residues. Germline values: CDR1 LGHNA, CDR2 YNFKEQ. V dropped 4 bases and J dropped 0; count of bases not matched to a gene: 10. CDR3 sequence: CASSPGTSGGALLSTDTQYF. The CDR3 DNA reads TGTGCCAGCAGCCCCGGGACTAGCGGGGGGGCCCTCCTTAGCACAGATACGCAGTATTTT.

The J gene is TRBJ2-5, the V gene TRBV6-5, with TRBD2 as a possible D gene (6 bases). The CDR3 spans 14 residues. Germline V lookup: CDR1 MNHEY, CDR2 SVGAGI. Trimming removed 6 bases from V and 2 bases from J, with 13 bases in between. CDR3 bases: TGTGCCAGCAGGCCAGGCGGGAATCAAGAGACCCAGTACTTC. Translation gives CASRPGGNQETQYF.

V usage is TRBV7-6 and J usage is TRBJ2-2, with TRBD1 identical over 8 bases. Trimming removed 7 bases from V and 4 bases from J; junction bases left unmatched: 8. The CDR3 extends over 15 amino acids. The germline gives CDR1 SGHVS, CDR2 FNYEAQ. For the CDR3, the DNA is TGTGCCAGCAATGGACAGGGTAGGGGCACCGGGGAGCTGTTTTTT. Translating it yields CASNGQGRGTGELFF.

The chain has TRBV5-1 and TRBJ2-5; tentative D call: TRBD1 (7 bases). The CDR3 sequence is 13 residues long. Trimming left V 5 bases short and J 2 bases short, with 10 bases between. Germline V gene data show CDR1 as SGHRS and CDR2 as YFSETQ. CDR3 amino acids: CASSQGGQETQYF. DNA for the CDR3: TGCGCCAGCAGTCAGGGGGGTCAAGAGACCCAGTACTTC.

The chain is built from TRBV7-3 and TRBJ2-3; TRBD2 matches 9 bases. Germline trimming cut 4 bases from V and 2 bases from J; bases unmatched to any gene: 1. The CDR3 extends over 14 amino acids. Germline V gene sequence: CDR1 SGHTA, CDR2 FQGTGA. Here the CDR3 reads CASSSSGITDTQYF. For the CDR3, the DNA is TGTGCCAGCAGCTCTAGCGGGATCACAGATACGCAGTATTTT. Variable domain in full (rest from reference TRBV7-3 and TRBJ2-3): GAGVSQTPSNKVTEKGKYVELRCDPISGHTALYWYRQSLGQGPEFLIYFQGTGAADDSGLPNDRFFAVRPEGSVSTLKIQRTERGDSAVYLCASSSSGITDTQYFGPGTRLTVL.

The V and J genes are TRBV7-6 and TRBJ2-1; D gene ambiguous. Germline V gene data show CDR1 as SGHVS and CDR2 as FNYEAQ. The CDR3 runs 17 residues. V was pared by 2 bases and J by 7 bases, with 21 bases between. The CDR3 sequence is CASSLTPGGPSKNEQFF. CDR3 nucleotides: TGTGCCAGCAGCTTAACTCCCGGCGGCCCCTCGAAGAATGAGCAGTTCTTC.

This sequence joins TRBV5-1 and TRBJ2-2, with 10 bases fitting TRBD1. Germline V gene sequence: CDR1 SGHRS, CDR2 YFSETQ. This CDR3 contains 14 residues. V shed 7 bases and J 4 bases; nucleotides not matched to a gene: 4. The CDR3 here is CASGWTGGTGELFF. DNA of the CDR3: TGCGCCAGCGGATGGACAGGGGGCACCGGGGAGCTGTTTTTT. Combining the CDR3 with reference TRBV5-1 and TRBJ2-2 gives the whole variable domain KAGVTQTPRYLIKTRGQQVTLSCSPISGHRSVSWYQQTPGQGLQFLFEYFSETQRNKGNFPGRFSGRQFSNSRSEMNVSTLELGDSALYLCASGWTGGTGELFFGEGSRLTVL.

The chain combines TRBV7-3 with TRBJ2-5; no firm D call. The CDR3 is 15 residues long. Germline loops: CDR1 SGHTA, CDR2 FQGTGA. V dropped 2 bases and J dropped 4 bases, with 14 bases sitting between them. CDR3: CASSLGLGGGETQYF. The CDR3 nucleotides are TGTGCCAGCAGCTTAGGGTTAGGCGGTGGAGAGACCCAGTACTTC.

The CDR3, as DNA: TGTGCCAGCAGCCCGGGGGGGGGCGTGAACACTGAAGCTTTCTTT. Translation gives CASSPGGGVNTEAFF. The chain joins TRBV11-3 to TRBJ1-1; tentatively, D is TRBD1 (6 bases). The CDR3 length is 15 residues. In germline, CDR1 is SGHNT, CDR2 YENEEA. Trimming shortened V by 5 bases and J by 0 bases, and 13 bases separated the two germline ends.

The rearrangement links TRBV3-1 (or the pseudogene TRBV3-2) to TRBJ2-6; the D gene is possibly TRBD1 (6 bases). The V and J ends lost 1 base and 0 bases respectively, with 13 bases between them. Germline values: CDR1 LGHDT, CDR2 YNNKEL (reference sequence). There are 18 residues in the CDR3. The CDR3 loop reads CASSQGLQGNSGANVLTF. In DNA form, the CDR3 reads TGTGCCAGCAGCCAAGGTTTACAGGGTAACTCTGGGGCCAACGTCCTGACTTTC.

The chain joins TRBV11-3 to TRBJ1-1, with a tentative D call TRBD1 (6 bases). This CDR3 spans 14 amino acids. Deletions cut 5 bases from V and 11 bases from J, with 21 bases between. CDR1 is SGHNT and CDR2 is YENEEA in the germline V gene. The CDR3: CASSNRPPDRRAFF. In DNA form, the CDR3 reads TGTGCCAGCAGCAATCGACCTCCGGACAGAAGGGCTTTCTTT.

This clone was counted a single time. The chain combines TRBV6-5 with TRBJ1-5; 10 positions agree with TRBD1. The V gene end was trimmed by 4 bases and the J gene end by 1 base; junction bases not matched to a gene: 1. Germline V gives CDR1 MNHEY, CDR2 SVGAGI. The CDR3 is made up of 15 amino acids. This CDR3 reads CASSWTGGSNQPQHF. The CDR3 DNA sequence: TGTGCCAGCAGTTGGACAGGGGGAAGCAATCAGCCCCAGCATTTT.

This rearrangement joins TRBV6-5 to TRBJ1-1, with D perhaps TRBD1 (6 bases). The CDR3 extends over 14 amino acids. Germline CDR1 is MNHEY and CDR2 is SVGAGI. Trimming left V 8 bases short and J 4 bases short, with 17 bases between. This chain's CDR3 is CASQTGTRITEAFF. As DNA, the CDR3 is TGTGCCAGCCAAACCGGGACACGGATCACTGAAGCTTTCTTT.

CDR3 bases: TGTGCCAGCAGCTTTCCGTGGGAGGGCCAGGACGGGGAGCTGTTTTTT. This encodes CASSFPWEGQDGELFF. The genes are TRBV7-6 and TRBJ2-2, with TRBD2 matching over 7 bases. Looked up from germline, CDR1 is SGHVS and CDR2 is FNYEAQ. CDR3 length: 16 amino acids. The J segment lost 7 bases and the V segment lost 3 bases, leaving 11 bases of the junction unmatched.

The chain links TRBV13 to TRBJ2-7, with 7 nucleotides matching TRBD2. The ends lost 7 bases at V and 0 bases at J; junction bases unmatched: 3. This CDR3 region has 13 residues. Germline CDR1 is PRHDT and CDR2 is FYEKMQ (reference sequence). CDR3 region: CASKSGASYEQYF. The CDR3, as DNA: TGTGCCAGCAAGAGCGGGGCCTCCTACGAGCAGTACTTC.

The gene calls are TRBV28 and TRBJ2-7; 8 bases map to TRBD2. The CDR3 has 13 residues. J lost 6 bases, V lost 3 bases, and 4 bases had no gene match. Per germline, CDR1 MDHEN and CDR2 SYDVKM. The CDR3 DNA reads TGTGCCAGCAGTTTTAACGGGAGGGCCGAGCAGTACTTC. It translates to CASSFNGRAEQYF.

V gene TRBV6-5 combines with J gene TRBJ1-6, with a tentative D call TRBD1 (5 bases). Germline CDR1 reads MNHEY; CDR2 reads SVGAGI. This CDR3 spans 16 amino acids. Between the trimmed V and J ends, which lost 0 bases and 11 bases, there was a span of 17 bases. The CDR3 DNA reads TGTGCCAGCAGTTACTCGTCTACGGGGGTGGTTGCACCCCTCCACTTT. Translated: CASSYSSTGVVAPLHF.